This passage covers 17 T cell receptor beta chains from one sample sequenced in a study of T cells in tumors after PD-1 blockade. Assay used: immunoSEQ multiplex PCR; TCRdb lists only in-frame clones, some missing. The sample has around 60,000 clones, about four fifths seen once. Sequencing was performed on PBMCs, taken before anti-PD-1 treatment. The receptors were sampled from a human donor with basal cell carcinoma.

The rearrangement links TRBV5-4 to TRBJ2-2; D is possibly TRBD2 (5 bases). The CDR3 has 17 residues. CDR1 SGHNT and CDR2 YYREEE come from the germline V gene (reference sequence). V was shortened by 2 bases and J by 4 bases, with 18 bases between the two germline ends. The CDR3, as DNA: TGTGCCAGCAGCTTCAATATTCGCGGGTATTTCACCGGGGAGCTGTTTTTT. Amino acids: CASSFNIRGYFTGELFF.

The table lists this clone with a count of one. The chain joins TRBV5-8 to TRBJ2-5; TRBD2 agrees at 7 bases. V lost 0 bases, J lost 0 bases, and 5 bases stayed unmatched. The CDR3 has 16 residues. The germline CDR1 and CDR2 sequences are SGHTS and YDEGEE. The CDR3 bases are TGTGCCAGCAGCTTGGGTGGGGGGACTAACCAAGAGACCCAGTACTTC. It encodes CASSLGGGTNQETQYF.

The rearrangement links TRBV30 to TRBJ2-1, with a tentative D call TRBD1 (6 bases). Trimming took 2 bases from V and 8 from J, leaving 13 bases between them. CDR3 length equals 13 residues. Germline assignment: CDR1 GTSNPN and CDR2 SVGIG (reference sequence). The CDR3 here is CAWSREQGYEQFF. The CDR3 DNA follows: TGTGCCTGGAGTCGGGAACAGGGATATGAGCAGTTCTTC.

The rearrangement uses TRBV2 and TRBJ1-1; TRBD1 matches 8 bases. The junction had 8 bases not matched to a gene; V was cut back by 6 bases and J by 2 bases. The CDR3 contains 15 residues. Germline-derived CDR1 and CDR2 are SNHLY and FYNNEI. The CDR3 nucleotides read TGTGCCAGCAGGGGGCAGGGGGCGGGAAACACTGAAGCTTTCTTT. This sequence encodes CASRGQGAGNTEAFF.

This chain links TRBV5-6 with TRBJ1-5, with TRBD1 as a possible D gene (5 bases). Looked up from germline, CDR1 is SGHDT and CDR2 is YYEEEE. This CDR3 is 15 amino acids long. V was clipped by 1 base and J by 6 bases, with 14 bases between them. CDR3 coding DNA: TGTGCCAGCAGCTTGTTGGCAGGGCCGAGTCAGCCCCAGCATTTT. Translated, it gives CASSLLAGPSQPQHF. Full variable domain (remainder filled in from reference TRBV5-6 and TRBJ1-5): DAGVTQSPTHLIKTRGQQVTLRCSPKSGHDTVSWYQQALGQGPQFIFQYYEEEERQRGNFPDRFSGHQFPNYSSELNVNALLLGDSALYLCASSLLAGPSQPQHFGDGTRLSIL.

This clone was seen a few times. CDR3 sequence: CASSPDRGRGETQYF. The CDR3, as DNA: TGTGCCAGCAGCCCGGACAGGGGGCGCGGAGAGACCCAGTACTTC. The J gene is TRBJ2-5, the V gene TRBV7-9, with 11 bases fitting TRBD1. With V trimmed by 5 bases and J by 4 bases, 6 bases remained unmatched. Germline CDR1 reads SEHNR; CDR2 reads FQNEAQ (reference sequence). The CDR3 has 15 residues.

CDR3 nucleotides: TGTGCCAGTAGTTGGGGGCACAACACCGGGGAGCTGTTTTTT. Amino acids: CASSWGHNTGELFF. The V call is TRBV19, the J call TRBJ2-2; a weak D match, TRBD1 (6 bases). The CDR3 is 14 residues long. V was shortened by 5 bases and J by 2 bases, with 9 bases between the two germline ends. The germline V gene has CDR1 LNHDA and CDR2 SQIVND (reference sequence).

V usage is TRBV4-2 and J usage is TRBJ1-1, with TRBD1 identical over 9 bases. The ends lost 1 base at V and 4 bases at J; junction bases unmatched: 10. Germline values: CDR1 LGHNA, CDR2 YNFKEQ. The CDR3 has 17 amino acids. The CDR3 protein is CASSQGAFTGGGTEAFF. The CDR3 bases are TGTGCCAGCAGCCAAGGGGCCTTCACAGGGGGCGGCACTGAAGCTTTCTTT.

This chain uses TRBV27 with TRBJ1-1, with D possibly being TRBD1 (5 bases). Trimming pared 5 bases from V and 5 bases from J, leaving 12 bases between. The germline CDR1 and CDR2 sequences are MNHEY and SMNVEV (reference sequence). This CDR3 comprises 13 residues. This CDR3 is CASSPLRGTEAFF. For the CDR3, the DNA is TGTGCCAGCAGTCCCCTCCGGGGGACTGAAGCTTTCTTT.

CDR3 coding DNA: TGTGCCAGCAGTTACCTGCAGGCCACTGAAGCTTTCTTT. Its translation: CASSYLQATEAFF. The chain uses TRBV6-5 and TRBJ1-1, with D unclear. The CDR3 contains 13 residues. Trimming removed 2 bases at V and 4 bases at J, with 8 bases between. The V gene's germline CDR1 is MNHEY and CDR2 SVGAGI.

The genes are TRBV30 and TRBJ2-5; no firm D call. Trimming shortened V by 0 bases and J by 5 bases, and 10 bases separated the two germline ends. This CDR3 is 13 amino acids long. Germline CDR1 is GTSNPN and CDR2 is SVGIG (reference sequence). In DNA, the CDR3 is TGTGCCTGGAGTGTAGGGTGGGGTGAGACCCAGTACTTC. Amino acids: CAWSVGWGETQYF.

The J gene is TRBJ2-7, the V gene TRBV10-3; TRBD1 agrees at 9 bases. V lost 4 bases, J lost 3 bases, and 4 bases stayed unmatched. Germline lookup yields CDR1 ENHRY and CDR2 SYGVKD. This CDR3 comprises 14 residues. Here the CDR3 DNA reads TGTGCCATCAGTGTAAGACAGGGGGGCTACGAGCAGTACTTC. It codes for CAISVRQGGYEQYF.

The CDR3 here is CASSPTPNNEQFF. The CDR3 nucleotides are TGTGCCAGCAGCCCGACTCCGAACAATGAGCAGTTCTTC. J is TRBJ2-1 and V is TRBV7-9, with D uncertain. CDR3 size: 13 residues. CDR1 and CDR2 (germline): SEHNR, FQNEAQ (reference sequence). The germline V and J ends were trimmed by 5 bases and 5 bases, with 10 bases remaining between them. Complete variable domain (other parts from reference TRBV7-9 and TRBJ2-1): DTGVSQNPRHKITKRGQNVTFRCDPISEHNRLYWYRQTLGQGPEFLTYFQNEAQLEKSRLLSDRFSAERPKGSFSTLEIQRTEQGDSAMYLCASSPTPNNEQFFGPGTRLTVL.

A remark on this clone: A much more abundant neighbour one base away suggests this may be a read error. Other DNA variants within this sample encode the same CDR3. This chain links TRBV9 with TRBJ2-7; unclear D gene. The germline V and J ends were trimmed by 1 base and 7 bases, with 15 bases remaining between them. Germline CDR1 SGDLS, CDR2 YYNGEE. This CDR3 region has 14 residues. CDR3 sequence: CASSVLNTSPEQYF. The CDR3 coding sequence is TGTGCCAGCAGCGTATTAAATACTTCGCCTGAGCAGTACTTC.

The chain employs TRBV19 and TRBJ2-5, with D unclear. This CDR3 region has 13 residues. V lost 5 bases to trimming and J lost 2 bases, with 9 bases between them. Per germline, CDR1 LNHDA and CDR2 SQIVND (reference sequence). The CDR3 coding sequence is TGTGCCAGTAGTCCCGCAGCACAAGAGACCCAGTACTTC. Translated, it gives CASSPAAQETQYF.

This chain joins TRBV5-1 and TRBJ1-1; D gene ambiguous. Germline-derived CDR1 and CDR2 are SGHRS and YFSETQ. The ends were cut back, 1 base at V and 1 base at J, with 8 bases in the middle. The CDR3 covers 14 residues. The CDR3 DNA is TGCGCCAGCAGCTTGCATGCGGCGAACACTGAAGCTTTCTTT. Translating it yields CASSLHAANTEAFF. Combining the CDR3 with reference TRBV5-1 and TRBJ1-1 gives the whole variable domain KAGVTQTPRYLIKTRGQQVTLSCSPISGHRSVSWYQQTPGQGLQFLFEYFSETQRNKGNFPGRFSGRQFSNSRSEMNVSTLELGDSALYLCASSLHAANTEAFFGQGTRLTVV.

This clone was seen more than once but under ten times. CDR3 nucleotide sequence: TGTGCCAGCAGCCCGGGACAGGGATCGGTGACTGAAGCTTTCTTT. This translates into CASSPGQGSVTEAFF. The chain couples TRBV2 to TRBJ1-1, with 9 bases that match TRBD1. The germline V gene has CDR1 SNHLY and CDR2 FYNNEI. Trimming cost V 6 bases and J 5 bases; bases outside gene matches: 10. This CDR3 spans 15 amino acids.